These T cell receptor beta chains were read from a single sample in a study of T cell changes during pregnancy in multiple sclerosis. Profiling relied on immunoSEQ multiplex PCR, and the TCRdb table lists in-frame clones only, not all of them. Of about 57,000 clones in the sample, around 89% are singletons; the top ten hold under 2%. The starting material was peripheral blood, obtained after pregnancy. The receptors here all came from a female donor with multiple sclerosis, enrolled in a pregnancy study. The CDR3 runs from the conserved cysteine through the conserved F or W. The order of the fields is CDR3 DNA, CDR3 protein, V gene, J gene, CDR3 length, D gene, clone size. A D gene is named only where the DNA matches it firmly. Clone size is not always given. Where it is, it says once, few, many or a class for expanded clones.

cdr3_nt: TGTGCCAGCACCGAACAGCGGCTTACGCAGTATTTT; cdr3_aa: CASTEQRLTQYF; v_call: TRBV2; j_call: TRBJ2-3; cdr3_length: 12; d_call: NA; clone_size: NA
cdr3_nt: TGCGCCAGCCGGACCCGACTAGCGGGGGGAGCAGATACGCAGTATTTT; cdr3_aa: CASRTRLAGGADTQYF; v_call: TRBV10-1; j_call: TRBJ2-3; cdr3_length: 16; d_call: TRBD2; clone_size: NA
cdr3_nt: TGTGCCAGCAGCGTAGAGACAGGGGCACACACTGAAGCTTTCTTT; cdr3_aa: CASSVETGAHTEAFF; v_call: TRBV9; j_call: TRBJ1-1; cdr3_length: 15; d_call: TRBD1; clone_size: NA
cdr3_nt: TGCGCCAGCAGCCAAGGGGGACTAGCCCACCGCACAGATACGCAGTATTTT; cdr3_aa: CASSQGGLAHRTDTQYF; v_call: TRBV4-1; j_call: TRBJ2-3; cdr3_length: 17; d_call: TRBD2; clone_size: NA
cdr3_nt: TGCGCCAGCAGCTTGGACGCGGATACGCAGTATTTT; cdr3_aa: CASSLDADTQYF; v_call: TRBV5-1; j_call: TRBJ2-3; cdr3_length: 12; d_call: NA; clone_size: few
cdr3_nt: TGTGCCAGCAGTCCACGGGGGGAGAGCCTCTCCTACGAGCAGTACTTC; cdr3_aa: CASSPRGESLSYEQYF; v_call: TRBV27; j_call: TRBJ2-7; cdr3_length: 16; d_call: TRBD2; clone_size: once
cdr3_nt: TGCGCCAGCAGCTACGAAGCGTCGTCTCTATACGAGCAGTACTTC; cdr3_aa: CASSYEASSLYEQYF; v_call: TRBV5-1; j_call: TRBJ2-7; cdr3_length: 15; d_call: NA; clone_size: once
cdr3_nt: TGCGCCAGCAGCCTTCGCCGGGATTCACCCCTCCACTTT; cdr3_aa: CASSLRRDSPLHF; v_call: TRBV4-3; j_call: TRBJ1-6; cdr3_length: 13; d_call: NA; clone_size: NA
cdr3_nt: TGCAGGACGGGGGGAGGCACTGAAGCTTTCTTT; cdr3_aa: CRTGGGTEAFF; v_call: TRBV20-1; j_call: TRBJ1-1; cdr3_length: 11; d_call: NA; clone_size: NA
cdr3_nt: TGCGCCAGCAGCCAAAAGGGGGGACTAGCGGGGGGCCTCTCCTACAATGAGCAGTTCTTC; cdr3_aa: CASSQKGGLAGGLSYNEQFF; v_call: TRBV4-1; j_call: TRBJ2-1; cdr3_length: 20; d_call: TRBD2; clone_size: once
cdr3_nt: TGTGCCAGCTCACCACTGAGGACAGGACTCTATGGCTACACCTTC; cdr3_aa: CASSPLRTGLYGYTF; v_call: TRBV18; j_call: TRBJ1-2; cdr3_length: 15; d_call: TRBD1; clone_size: NA
cdr3_nt: TGTGCCAGCAGGCCATCCCCGCGGGGGGGCTTCTTTGGGGCCAACGTCCTGACTTTC; cdr3_aa: CASRPSPRGGFFGANVLTF; v_call: TRBV28; j_call: TRBJ2-6; cdr3_length: 19; d_call: TRBD2; clone_size: NA
cdr3_nt: TGTGCCAGCAGCTCCCTCCTAGGAAGCGTGAACACTGAAGCTTTCTTT; cdr3_aa: CASSSLLGSVNTEAFF; v_call: TRBV7-6; j_call: TRBJ1-1; cdr3_length: 16; d_call: NA; clone_size: NA
cdr3_nt: TGTGCCAGCAGGACTTCAAACTCTGGAAACACCATATATTTT; cdr3_aa: CASRTSNSGNTIYF; v_call: TRBV6-1; j_call: TRBJ1-3; cdr3_length: 14; d_call: NA; clone_size: NA
cdr3_nt: TGTGCCAGCAGCCGATCCCCGGCAGGCAGTACCACCGGGGAGCTGTTTTTT; cdr3_aa: CASSRSPAGSTTGELFF; v_call: TRBV7-9; j_call: TRBJ2-2; cdr3_length: 17; d_call: NA; clone_size: NA
cdr3_nt: TGTGCCAGCAGCTTGATAGCGAACACCGGGGAGCTGTTTTTT; cdr3_aa: CASSLIANTGELFF; v_call: TRBV5-4; j_call: TRBJ2-2; cdr3_length: 14; d_call: NA; clone_size: NA
cdr3_nt: TGTGCCAGCAGCTTAGCATATGACAGGGGTAATGAAAAACTGTTTTTT; cdr3_aa: CASSLAYDRGNEKLFF; v_call: TRBV7-9; j_call: TRBJ1-4; cdr3_length: 16; d_call: TRBD1; clone_size: NA
cdr3_nt: TGTGCCAGCAGTTACTTCAGGGAGGACGAGCAGTACTTC; cdr3_aa: CASSYFREDEQYF; v_call: TRBV6-5; j_call: TRBJ2-7; cdr3_length: 13; d_call: NA; clone_size: NA
cdr3_nt: TGTGCCTGGAGTGTATTACCCATCGGTCCATTCGGCGGTAATTCACCCCTCCACTTT; cdr3_aa: CAWSVLPIGPFGGNSPLHF; v_call: TRBV30; j_call: TRBJ1-6; cdr3_length: 19; d_call: NA; clone_size: NA
cdr3_nt: TGTGCCAGTAGTCCCCAGGGACAGGGAGGTTTTAGCAATCAGCCCCAGCATTTT; cdr3_aa: CASSPQGQGGFSNQPQHF; v_call: TRBV19; j_call: TRBJ1-5; cdr3_length: 18; d_call: TRBD1; clone_size: NA
cdr3_nt: TGTGCCAGCAGGCTTGACAGAGACACCGGGGAGCTGTTTTTT; cdr3_aa: CASRLDRDTGELFF; v_call: TRBV6-5; j_call: TRBJ2-2; cdr3_length: 14; d_call: NA; clone_size: NA
cdr3_nt: TGTGCCAGCAGCCGTGCGCAGGGCTTCCAAGAGACCCAGTACTTC; cdr3_aa: CASSRAQGFQETQYF; v_call: TRBV6-6; j_call: TRBJ2-5; cdr3_length: 15; d_call: NA; clone_size: NA
cdr3_nt: TGTGCCAGCAGCCCGACAGGTAGCGGGGAAAACATTCAGTACTTC; cdr3_aa: CASSPTGSGENIQYF; v_call: TRBV9; j_call: TRBJ2-4; cdr3_length: 15; d_call: TRBD2; clone_size: NA
cdr3_nt: TGTGCCAGCAGGCAGGGGGCTCGAACTGAAGCTTTCTTT; cdr3_aa: CASRQGARTEAFF; v_call: TRBV27; j_call: TRBJ1-1; cdr3_length: 13; d_call: TRBD1; clone_size: NA
cdr3_nt: TGTGCCAGCAGCTTAGGACTAGCGGGGGGGCGGAGCTCCACAGATACGCAGTATTTT; cdr3_aa: CASSLGLAGGRSSTDTQYF; v_call: TRBV11-2; j_call: TRBJ2-3; cdr3_length: 19; d_call: TRBD2; clone_size: NA
cdr3_nt: TGCGCCAGCAGTCACAGGGGAAGACAGGCGCACTCTGGAAACACCATATATTTT; cdr3_aa: CASSHRGRQAHSGNTIYF; v_call: TRBV23-1; j_call: TRBJ1-3; cdr3_length: 18; d_call: NA; clone_size: NA
cdr3_nt: TGCGCCAGCAGCTGGGGGACAGGAGGAAGTTCACCCCTCCACTTT; cdr3_aa: CASSWGTGGSSPLHF; v_call: TRBV5-1; j_call: TRBJ1-6; cdr3_length: 15; d_call: TRBD1; clone_size: NA
cdr3_nt: TGTGCCTGGACCGGGGGGGAGACCCAGTACTTC; cdr3_aa: CAWTGGETQYF; v_call: TRBV30; j_call: TRBJ2-5; cdr3_length: 11; d_call: TRBD2; clone_size: NA
cdr3_nt: TGTGCCAGCAGCAACCGGGACAGGGGTGGCAATCAGCCCCAGCATTTT; cdr3_aa: CASSNRDRGGNQPQHF; v_call: TRBV21-1; j_call: TRBJ1-5; cdr3_length: 16; d_call: NA; clone_size: NA
cdr3_nt: TGTGCCAGCAGCTTATTGGGGGGGCAGGGTCGCACAGATACGCAGTATTTT; cdr3_aa: CASSLLGGQGRTDTQYF; v_call: TRBV7-3; j_call: TRBJ2-3; cdr3_length: 17; d_call: NA; clone_size: NA
cdr3_nt: TGTGCCAGCAGCCGACAGGGAGCGGACACTGAAGCTTTCTTT; cdr3_aa: CASSRQGADTEAFF; v_call: TRBV5-4; j_call: TRBJ1-1; cdr3_length: 14; d_call: TRBD1; clone_size: NA
cdr3_nt: TGTGCCAGCAGCCCCCTCTCAACTAATGAAAAACTGTTTTTT; cdr3_aa: CASSPLSTNEKLFF; v_call: TRBV11-2; j_call: TRBJ1-4; cdr3_length: 14; d_call: NA; clone_size: NA
cdr3_nt: TGTGCCAGCAGTACCCGCTATTCAGGGGCTTTCTTT; cdr3_aa: CASSTRYSGAFF; v_call: TRBV6-5; j_call: TRBJ1-1; cdr3_length: 12; d_call: NA; clone_size: NA
cdr3_nt: TGTGCCATCAGTGAGTCGTTGGGGGGGACTAACTATGGCTACACCTTC; cdr3_aa: CAISESLGGTNYGYTF; v_call: TRBV10-3; j_call: TRBJ1-2; cdr3_length: 16; d_call: NA; clone_size: once
cdr3_nt: TGTGCCAGCAGCGTGCGGACAGGGCTAAGCTCTGGGGCCAACGTCCTGACTTTC; cdr3_aa: CASSVRTGLSSGANVLTF; v_call: TRBV9; j_call: TRBJ2-6; cdr3_length: 18; d_call: TRBD1; clone_size: NA
cdr3_nt: TGTGCCACCAGCACGGGACAGGGGGCGACTGAAGCTTTCTTT; cdr3_aa: CATSTGQGATEAFF; v_call: TRBV15; j_call: TRBJ1-1; cdr3_length: 14; d_call: TRBD1; clone_size: few
cdr3_nt: TGTGCCAGCAAGCCGCGCTCTGGGGCCAACGTCCTGACTTTC; cdr3_aa: CASKPRSGANVLTF; v_call: TRBV6-6; j_call: TRBJ2-6; cdr3_length: 14; d_call: NA; clone_size: NA
cdr3_nt: TGTGCCAGCGGAATAGCGGGGGGGCCCTACGAGCAGTACTTC; cdr3_aa: CASGIAGGPYEQYF; v_call: TRBV6-6; j_call: TRBJ2-7; cdr3_length: 14; d_call: TRBD2; clone_size: NA
cdr3_nt: TGTGCCAGCAGCTTTTCTCCAGGGGTAGGCAACGTCCTGACTTTC; cdr3_aa: CASSFSPGVGNVLTF; v_call: TRBV7-3; j_call: TRBJ2-6; cdr3_length: 15; d_call: NA; clone_size: NA
cdr3_nt: TGTGCCAGCAGCTTAGACCCCACGGGTCTCTATGGCTACACCTTC; cdr3_aa: CASSLDPTGLYGYTF; v_call: TRBV5-5; j_call: TRBJ1-2; cdr3_length: 15; d_call: NA; clone_size: NA
cdr3_nt: TGCAGCTCAAGGGGGATGGGCACTGAAGCTTTCTTT; cdr3_aa: CSSRGMGTEAFF; v_call: TRBV29-1; j_call: TRBJ1-1; cdr3_length: 12; d_call: NA; clone_size: NA
cdr3_nt: TGCGCCAGCAGCCTTGCCACAGGGGTCGGGGAGACCCAGTACTTC; cdr3_aa: CASSLATGVGETQYF; v_call: TRBV5-1; j_call: TRBJ2-5; cdr3_length: 15; d_call: TRBD1; clone_size: NA